Shown below are 30 T cell receptor beta chains from a single sample sequenced in a study of blood T cell repertoires in COVID-19. Here immunoSEQ multiplex PCR was the method, and the copy in TCRdb shows in-frame clones only, minus some. The table records some 65,000 clones, 65% to 90% of them present only once. Sequencing was done on a sample of peripheral blood. The receptor set was obtained from a man older than 75 with acute or convalescent COVID-19.

This chain links TRBV6-1 with TRBJ2-2; D is undetermined. CDR3 length: 16 residues. Germline V gene data show CDR1 as MNHNS and CDR2 as SASEGT. V was trimmed by 3 bases and J by 1 base, leaving 12 bases between them. The CDR3 here is CASSDLSSRNTGELFF. For the CDR3, the DNA is TGTGCCAGCAGTGACCTTTCTTCTCGGAACACCGGGGAGCTGTTTTTT.

V usage is TRBV5-4 and J usage is TRBJ2-4; D gene ambiguous. The V end lost 4 bases, the J end lost 4 bases, and 12 bases lay between the germline ends. In germline, CDR1 is SGHNT, CDR2 YYREEE (reference sequence). The CDR3 spans 14 residues. In DNA form, the CDR3 reads TGTGCCAGCAGCCCCGCGGCCTCTAAAAACATTCAGTACTTC. Translating gives CASSPAASKNIQYF.

V gene TRBV7-9 combines with J gene TRBJ1-2; 7 positions agree with TRBD1. CDR1 and CDR2 from the germline V gene are SEHNR and FQNEAQ (reference sequence). V lost 6 bases, J lost 3 bases, and 7 bases stayed unmatched. The CDR3 is 14 amino acids. In DNA, the CDR3 is TGTGCCAGCAGATCCGGGACAGAAGACTATGGCTACACCTTC. This gives the protein CASRSGTEDYGYTF.

The chain combines TRBV4-2 with TRBJ2-1; 13 bases match TRBD2. The germline V gene has CDR1 LGHNA and CDR2 YNFKEQ. The length of the CDR3 is 17 residues. Trimming removed 7 bases from V and 1 base from J; junction bases left unmatched: 7. CDR3 sequence reads: CASTRLAGGRSYNEQFF. The CDR3 nucleotides are TGTGCCAGCACCCGACTAGCGGGAGGCCGGTCCTACAATGAGCAGTTCTTC.

This chain links TRBV5-1 with TRBJ1-4, with 11 positions matching TRBD1. Trimming removed 4 bases from V and 3 bases from J; junction bases left unmatched: 8. The CDR3 is 17 residues long. Germline loops: CDR1 SGHRS, CDR2 YFSETQ. The CDR3 spells CASSPGTGGDANEKLFF. Written as DNA, the CDR3 is TGCGCCAGCAGCCCGGGGACAGGGGGAGACGCTAATGAAAAACTGTTTTTT.

The chain uses TRBV18 and TRBJ1-3; the D gene is possibly TRBD1 (5 bases). Germline loops: CDR1 KGHSH, CDR2 LQKENI. CDR3 size: 15 residues. Trimming removed 3 bases at V and 1 base at J, with 10 bases between. CDR3 loop: CASSPQGTSGNTIYF. The DNA for the CDR3 is TGTGCCAGCTCACCTCAGGGTACTTCTGGAAACACCATATATTTT.

V usage is TRBV24-1 and J usage is TRBJ2-5; 10 positions match TRBD2. V was pared by 1 base and J by 5 bases, with 9 bases of the junction left unmatched. The CDR3 has 17 residues. Germline V lookup: CDR1 KGHDR, CDR2 SFDVKD. DNA for the CDR3: TGTGCCACCAGTGATTTCGAAACTAGCGGGGAGCATGAGACCCAGTACTTC. It yields the protein CATSDFETSGEHETQYF.

This clone was detected a few times. The CDR3 DNA sequence: TGTGCCACCTGGGCAGCCAGCTCTGGAAACACCATATATTTT. Protein sequence: CATWAASSGNTIYF. J is TRBJ1-3 and V is TRBV28, with D hard to call. V was clipped by 10 bases and J by 0 bases, with 13 bases between them. CDR1 and CDR2 from the germline V gene are MDHEN and SYDVKM. The CDR3 extends over 14 amino acids.

This clone has more than one count but fewer than ten. The CDR3 loop reads CASSVGTSGRSSYNEQFF. Here the CDR3 DNA reads TGTGCCAGCAGCGTAGGTACTAGCGGTCGTAGCTCCTACAATGAGCAGTTCTTC. The V and J genes are TRBV9 and TRBJ2-1; 8 bases fit TRBD2. The CDR3 loop spans 18 amino acids. CDR1 and CDR2 from the germline V gene are SGDLS and YYNGEE. V was pared by 0 bases and J by 0 bases, with 8 bases of the junction left unmatched.

The chain carries TRBV7-6 and TRBJ2-1; possibly TRBD1 for D (5 bases). Per the germline V gene, CDR1 is SGHVS and CDR2 is FNYEAQ. The CDR3 length is 15 residues. Trimming took off 1 base at V and 4 bases at J, with 11 bases between the two ends. The CDR3 DNA reads as TGTGCCAGCAGCTTAGGGCTTGGGGCTTACAATGAGCAGTTCTTC. It translates to CASSLGLGAYNEQFF.

The table lists this clone with a count of one. The chain uses TRBV6-6 and TRBJ1-5, with D perhaps matching TRBD1 (5 bases). Germline V lookup: CDR1 MNHNY, CDR2 SVGAGI (reference sequence). The CDR3 contains 14 residues. V lost 6 bases to trimming and J lost 2 bases, with 11 bases between them. The CDR3 reads CASSSGGGNQPQHF. CDR3 bases: TGTGCCAGCAGCTCGGGGGGAGGCAATCAGCCCCAGCATTTT.

The chain couples TRBV29-1 to TRBJ2-7, with 12 bases that match TRBD1. The germline V gene encodes CDR1 SQVTM and CDR2 ANQGSEA. The length of the CDR3 is 11 residues. V shed 6 bases and J 9 bases; nucleotides not matched to a gene: 3. The CDR3: CSVGQGAGQYF. The CDR3 DNA sequence: TGCAGCGTGGGACAGGGGGCAGGGCAGTACTTC.

CDR3 region: CASSLGRQAGNEKLFF. The DNA of the CDR3 is TGTGCCAGCAGCTTAGGGCGACAGGCTGGTAATGAAAAACTGTTTTTT. The rearrangement joins TRBV7-6 to TRBJ1-4, with D maybe TRBD1 (6 bases). V gave up 1 base and J gave up 4 bases, with 13 bases separating them. Germline-derived CDR1 and CDR2 are SGHVS and FNYEAQ. This CDR3 region has 16 residues.

J is TRBJ2-1 and V is TRBV7-2; D gene unclear. Germline CDR1 and CDR2: SGHTA and FQGNSA. Deletions cut 6 bases from V and 7 bases from J, with 16 bases between. The CDR3 is 14 residues long. The CDR3 here is CASSPDRYSNEQFF. The DNA for the CDR3 is TGTGCCAGCAGTCCCGATCGCTATTCGAATGAGCAGTTCTTC.

This clone occurred once. The chain combines TRBV3-1 (or the pseudogene TRBV3-2) with TRBJ1-2; a weak D match, TRBD1 (5 bases). The germline V and J ends were trimmed by 1 base and 4 bases, with 13 bases remaining between them. The CDR3 has 15 residues. Looked up from germline, CDR1 is LGHDT and CDR2 is YNNKEL (reference sequence). The CDR3 here is CASSQGRTGGYGYTF. The CDR3, as DNA: TGTGCCAGCAGCCAAGGGCGAACGGGGGGCTATGGCTACACCTTC.

CDR3 nucleotides: TGTGCCAGCAGCCCGACCTCGACAGGAGAGACCCAGTACTTC. This sequence encodes CASSPTSTGETQYF. This sequence joins TRBV11-2 and TRBJ2-5, with a possible D match to TRBD1 (6 bases). The CDR3 runs to 14 residues. The V gene lost 5 bases and the J gene lost 4 bases, with 14 bases spanning the gap. CDR1 is SGHAT and CDR2 is FQNNGV in the germline V gene.

This chain uses TRBV19 with TRBJ1-5; the D is unclear. Trimming pared 3 bases from V and 2 bases from J, leaving 11 bases between. This CDR3 spans 15 amino acids. Germline CDR1 LNHDA, CDR2 SQIVND (reference sequence). The CDR3 spells CASSIAAVGNQPQHF. The CDR3 bases are TGTGCCAGTAGTATCGCCGCAGTCGGCAATCAGCCCCAGCATTTT.

V and J are TRBV9 and TRBJ1-2; no clear D gene. Germline CDR1 and CDR2: SGDLS and YYNGEE. The length of the CDR3 is 12 residues. The ends were cut back, 0 bases at V and 8 bases at J, with 8 bases in the middle. For the CDR3, the DNA is TGTGCCAGCAGCGTAGACCGCAGGGGCTACACCTTC. Amino acid sequence: CASSVDRRGYTF.

This chain uses TRBV7-2 with TRBJ1-5, with 9 bases aligning to TRBD1. Trimming removed 4 bases from V and 7 bases from J; junction bases left unmatched: 5. The CDR3 has 14 amino acids. The V gene's germline CDR1 is SGHTA and CDR2 FQGNSA. The CDR3 DNA is TGTGCCAGCAGCTATACAGGGGGCGCGCAGCCCCAGCATTTT. Residues: CASSYTGGAQPQHF. The complete variable domain, with remaining parts taken from reference TRBV7-2 and TRBJ1-5, reads GAGVSQSPSNKVTEKGKDVELRCDPISGHTALYWYRQSLGQGLEFLIYFQGNSAPDKSGLPSDRFSAERTGGSVSTLTIQRTQQEDSAVYLCASSYTGGAQPQHFGDGTRLSIL.

This rearrangement joins TRBV20-1 to TRBJ1-4, with TRBD1 matching over 9 bases. The germline V gene encodes CDR1 DFQATT and CDR2 SNEGSKA (reference sequence). The CDR3 runs to 15 residues. The V gene end was trimmed by 3 bases and the J gene end by 11 bases; junction bases not matched to a gene: 13. Here the CDR3 DNA reads TGCAGTGCTAGTGAACCTCTAAGGGACAGGGCCAAACTGTTTTTT. It is translated as CSASEPLRDRAKLFF.

The chain couples TRBV3-1 (or the pseudogene TRBV3-2) to TRBJ2-3; 14 positions match TRBD2. With V trimmed by 3 bases and J by 5 bases, 7 bases remained unmatched. CDR3 length: 17 amino acids. The germline V gene encodes CDR1 LGHDT and CDR2 YNNKEL (reference sequence). Here the CDR3 reads CASSQAGLAGVRDTQYF. In DNA form, the CDR3 reads TGTGCCAGCAGCCAGGCGGGACTAGCGGGAGTAAGAGATACGCAGTATTTT.

This sequence joins TRBV5-4 and TRBJ2-3; TRBD1 aligns across 10 bases. The CDR3 has 17 amino acids. V gave up 7 bases and J gave up 7 bases; unmatched junction bases: 18. The V gene's germline CDR1 is SGHNT and CDR2 YYREEE (reference sequence). CDR3 in DNA: TGTGCCAGCGGTGCTACCGGGACAGGGGTAGGAGGCAATACGCAGTATTTT. It specifies CASGATGTGVGGNTQYF.

This chain connects TRBV6-1 to TRBJ1-2; D uncertain. The germline V and J ends were trimmed by 2 bases and 7 bases, with 14 bases remaining between them. This CDR3 has 14 residues. The germline V gene has CDR1 MNHNS and CDR2 SASEGT. This CDR3 reads CASSESSSRGGYTF. In DNA form, the CDR3 reads TGTGCCAGCAGTGAATCGAGTTCGCGGGGTGGCTACACCTTC.

The chain is built from TRBV18 and TRBJ2-3; 8 bases are shared with TRBD1. Germline CDR1 is KGHSH and CDR2 is LQKENI. The J segment lost 6 bases and the V segment lost 0 bases, leaving 5 bases of the junction unmatched. The length of the CDR3 is 15 residues. As DNA, the CDR3 is TGTGCCAGCTCACCACCGAACAGGGGGTCTGATACGCAGTATTTT. Translation: CASSPPNRGSDTQYF.

The gene calls are TRBV12-5 and TRBJ2-5; D unclear. The germline V gene encodes CDR1 LGHNT and CDR2 FRNRAP. V lost 1 base and J 5 bases, leaving 8 bases between the germline ends. The CDR3 totals 13 residues. Written as DNA, the CDR3 is TGTGCTAGTGGTTTGGGGCAGATTGAGACCCAGTACTTC. It yields the protein CASGLGQIETQYF.

This chain links TRBV19 with TRBJ2-2; a possible D gene is TRBD2 (6 bases). Deletions cut 2 bases from V and 6 bases from J, with 19 bases between. This CDR3 spans 17 amino acids. Germline CDR1 is LNHDA and CDR2 is SQIVND (reference sequence). CDR3 sequence: CASSIFLSPSVAGELFF. CDR3 sequence (DNA): TGTGCCAGTAGTATATTCCTTTCCCCTAGCGTGGCCGGGGAGCTGTTTTTT.

V is TRBV2 and J is TRBJ2-3, with TRBD2 identical over 11 bases. Germline V lookup: CDR1 SNHLY, CDR2 FYNNEI. The CDR3 totals 19 residues. The junction had 14 bases not matched to a gene; V was cut back by 6 bases and J by 0 bases. The CDR3 DNA is TGTGCCAGCAGAAGACCGGGACAAGTAGCGGGAGGGAGCACAGATACGCAGTATTTT. Residues: CASRRPGQVAGGSTDTQYF.

This clone has just one count. The chain employs TRBV5-4 and TRBJ1-1; no reliable D call. Germline values: CDR1 SGHNT, CDR2 YYREEE (reference sequence). The V gene lost 6 bases and the J gene lost 6 bases, with 12 bases spanning the gap. The CDR3 contains 12 residues. CDR3 protein: CASIVYEAEAFF. The DNA of the CDR3 is TGTGCCAGCATTGTCTACGAGGCTGAAGCTTTCTTT.

V is TRBV7-9 and J is TRBJ1-4; 9 positions agree with TRBD1. The J segment lost 8 bases and the V segment lost 5 bases, leaving 9 bases of the junction unmatched. The length of the CDR3 is 15 residues. Per the germline V gene, CDR1 is SEHNR and CDR2 is FQNEAQ (reference sequence). The CDR3 DNA follows: TGTGCCAGCAGCCACACTGGGACAGGGCAAGAAAAACTGTTTTTT. Amino acids: CASSHTGTGQEKLFF.

The J gene is TRBJ2-1, the V gene TRBV19; a weak D match, TRBD2 (5 bases). This CDR3 is built from 14 residues. Between the trimmed V and J ends, which lost 5 bases and 3 bases, there was a span of 11 bases. From germline, CDR1 is LNHDA and CDR2 SQIVND (reference sequence). The CDR3 loop reads CASSSERSYNEQFF. In DNA form, the CDR3 reads TGTGCCAGTAGTTCCGAGCGGAGCTACAATGAGCAGTTCTTC.